This T cell receptor beta chain was captured in a study of T cells in Graves' hyperthyroidism and ophthalmopathy. Germline-derived CDR1 and CDR2 are MNHNS and SASEGT. This CDR3 contains 14 residues. V lost 7 bases, J lost 2 bases, and 5 bases stayed unmatched. Using RNA transcripts as the source, TCR beta CDR3 regions were amplified. A set of HTBI primers served as the primers for a first-round RT-PCR of the TCR CDR3. One entry per CDR3 protein, called by TCRdb with MiXCR from the multiplex PCR reads. The sample contains some 500,000 distinct CDR3 sequences, 13% to 15% of which appear only once. The study enrolled patients aged 18 to 65 with newly diagnosed hyperthyroidism of under 2 months' duration. The diagnoses drew upon clinical symptoms, serum thyroxine and TRAb, thyroid ultrasound and orbital computed tomography.

This TCR was recovered from a woman aged 18-29 years with Graves' hyperthyroidism. The sequenced material came from blood. The chain has TRBV6-1 and TRBJ2-1; TRBD2 aligns across 7 bases. The DNA of the CDR3 is TGTGCCAGCAATCAACGGGGGGCCTACAATGAGCAGTTCTTC. Translated: CASNQRGAYNEQFF.